Sequencing of this T cell receptor (beta chain) was carried out in a study of blood T cell repertoires in COVID-19. TCRdb's table, derived via immunoSEQ multiplex PCR, lists solely in-frame clones and lacks some. Altogether roughly 320,000 clones are present, 90% being singletons, with the ten largest covering 6.3%. Trimming took off 4 bases at V and 0 bases at J, with 11 bases between the two ends. The germline gives CDR1 LGHDT, CDR2 YNNKEL (reference sequence). The CDR3 is made up of 15 amino acids. The origin of this receptor is a woman in her 50s with COVID-19, enrolled during active disease. The sequenced sample consisted of peripheral blood. The gene calls are TRBV3-1 (or the pseudogene TRBV3-2) and TRBJ2-3; D uncertain. CDR3 loop: CASSREERSTDTQYF. CDR3 DNA sequence: TGTGCCAGCAGCCGCGAAGAACGGAGCACAGATACGCAGTATTTT.